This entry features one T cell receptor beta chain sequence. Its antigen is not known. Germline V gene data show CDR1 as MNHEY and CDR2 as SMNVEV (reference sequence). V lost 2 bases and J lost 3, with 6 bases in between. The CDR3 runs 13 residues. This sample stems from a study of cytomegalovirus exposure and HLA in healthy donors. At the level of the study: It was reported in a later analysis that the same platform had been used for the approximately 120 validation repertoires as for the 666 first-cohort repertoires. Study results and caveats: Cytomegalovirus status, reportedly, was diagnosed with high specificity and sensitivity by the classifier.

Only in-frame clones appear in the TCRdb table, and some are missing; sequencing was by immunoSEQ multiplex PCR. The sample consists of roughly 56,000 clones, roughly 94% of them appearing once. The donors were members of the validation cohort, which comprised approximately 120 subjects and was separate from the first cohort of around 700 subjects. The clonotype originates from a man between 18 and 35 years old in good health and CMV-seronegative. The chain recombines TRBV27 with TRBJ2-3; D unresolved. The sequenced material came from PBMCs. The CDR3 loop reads CASSLPQTDTQYF. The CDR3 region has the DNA TGTGCCAGCAGTTTACCCCAAACAGATACGCAGTATTTT.